The rows below give T cell receptor beta chains drawn from one sample of a study of blood T cell repertoires in COVID-19. Sequencing used immunoSEQ multiplex PCR; TCRdb keeps in-frame clones, though not all of them. In the table there are 90,000 or so clones, around 80% of which are singletons. The sequenced material came from peripheral blood. These receptors came from a man aged 55 to 70 with acute or convalescent COVID-19. Both conserved end residues are part of each CDR3. D genes are given only for firm matches. Only part of the rows carry a size: once, few, many, or a class if the clone is expanded.

J gene | D gene | clone size | V gene | CDR3 DNA | CDR3 protein
TRBJ1-4 | - | - | TRBV28 | TGTGCCAGCACCTCCATCACAGGGACTAATGAAAAACTGTTTTTT | CASTSITGTNEKLFF
TRBJ1-5 | - | - | TRBV2 | TGTGCCAGCAGTGAAAGGGGGACTATGGGGCATTTT | CASSERGTMGHF
TRBJ2-6 | - | few | TRBV4-2 | TGTGCCAGCAGCCCCCTTCGGTCTGGGGCCAACGTCCTGACTTTC | CASSPLRSGANVLTF
TRBJ1-2 | TRBD1 | - | TRBV6-5 | TGTGCCAGCAGTTCCCGACAGGGGGCGAGATATGGCTACACCTTC | CASSSRQGARYGYTF
TRBJ2-2 | - | - | TRBV19 | TGTGCCAGTAGCTATCGTACCGGGGAGCTGTTTTTT | CASSYRTGELFF
TRBJ2-2 | TRBD1 | - | TRBV7-2 | TGTGCCAGCAGCTTAGATTATCCGGGACAGGGGCTCAGGGAGCTGTTTTTT | CASSLDYPGQGLRELFF
TRBJ1-1 | TRBD1 | - | TRBV6-1 | TGTGCCAGCAGTGACATGGACAGGTCGAACACTGAAGCTTTCTTT | CASSDMDRSNTEAFF
TRBJ1-5 | TRBD1 | - | TRBV28 | TGTGCCAGCTGGGACAGGGGGCAATTGGTAAGCAATCAGCCCCAGCATTTT | CASWDRGQLVSNQPQHF
TRBJ1-6 | - | few | TRBV13 | TGTGCCAGCAGCTGGACACGGTATAATTCACCCCTCCACTTT | CASSWTRYNSPLHF
TRBJ2-3 | TRBD1 | - | TRBV5-1 | TGCGCCAGCAGATCAAGTCCGGGACAGGGGACAGATACGCAGTATTTT | CASRSSPGQGTDTQYF
TRBJ2-5 | - | - | TRBV2 | TGTGCCAGCCTGGGACACCACCTAGGGGTTTTTCAAGAGACCCAGTACTTC | CASLGHHLGVFQETQYF
TRBJ1-1 | - | - | TRBV5-1 | TGCGCCAGCAGCTTGGAAGGTATGCGGGGATGGGACACTGAAGCTTTCTTT | CASSLEGMRGWDTEAFF
TRBJ1-4 | - | - | TRBV2 | TGTGCCAGCAGTGAATCCGGGTTTAATGAAAAACTGTTTTTT | CASSESGFNEKLFF
TRBJ1-5 | - | - | TRBV6-2/TRBV6-3 | TGTGCCAGCAGTTTCAGGGGAAATCAGCCCCAGCATTTT | CASSFRGNQPQHF
TRBJ1-5 | TRBD1 | - | TRBV19 | TGTGCCAGCCAGTATGGTACAGGGGTTCAGCCCCAGCATTTT | CASQYGTGVQPQHF
TRBJ1-2 | TRBD1 | - | TRBV5-1 | TGCGCCAGCAGCCCCGGACAGGGTAAAGGGAAGGGCTACACCTTC | CASSPGQGKGKGYTF
TRBJ1-2 | - | - | TRBV28 | TGTGCCAGCAGTTCTCCAGGGTCTCCATCGTTCTATGGCTACACCTTC | CASSSPGSPSFYGYTF
TRBJ1-5 | - | - | TRBV4-3 | TGCGCCAGCAGCCAAGATACAGGAACCAATCAGCCCCAGCATTTT | CASSQDTGTNQPQHF
TRBJ1-2 | TRBD1 | - | TRBV27 | TGTGCCAGCAGTTTATCGGGGACAGGTCTCTATGGCTACACCTTC | CASSLSGTGLYGYTF
TRBJ2-2 | - | - | TRBV24-1 | TGTGCCACCAGTGATGCTGGGAGGAACACCGGGGAGCTGTTTTTT | CATSDAGRNTGELFF
TRBJ2-2 | TRBD1 | - | TRBV2 | TGTGCCAGCTGGACAGGGAACACCGGGGAGCTGTTTTTT | CASWTGNTGELFF
TRBJ2-4 | TRBD1 | - | TRBV5-1 | TGCGCCAGCAGCTTGCGCGGACAGGGGGACATTCAGTACTTC | CASSLRGQGDIQYF
TRBJ2-1 | - | - | TRBV18 | TGTGCCAGCTCACCGCAACAGGGTAACAATGAGCAGTTCTTC | CASSPQQGNNEQFF
TRBJ2-2 | - | few | TRBV18 | TGTGCCAGCTCACCCCAAGACACCTCGAACACCGGGGAGCTGTTTTTT | CASSPQDTSNTGELFF
TRBJ2-7 | TRBD1 | - | TRBV12-3/TRBV12-4 | TGTGCCAGCAGTTTCGGGACAGACTACGAGCAGTACTTC | CASSFGTDYEQYF
TRBJ1-2 | - | - | TRBV30 | TGTGCCTGGAGCGGGGCCCAGGGGTTCCATGGCTACACCTTC | CAWSGAQGFHGYTF
TRBJ2-1 | TRBD1 | - | TRBV2 | TGTGCCAGCAGCAAGGGACAGGGTCCGGATGAGCAGTTCTTC | CASSKGQGPDEQFF
TRBJ2-2 | TRBD1 | - | TRBV5-5 | TGTGCCAGCAGCTCAGGACAGGGGACGAACACCGGGGAGCTGTTTTTT | CASSSGQGTNTGELFF
TRBJ1-6 | TRBD1 | - | TRBV6-5 | TGTGCCAGCGGAGAGTCGGACAGGAAAAATTCACCCCTCCACTTT | CASGESDRKNSPLHF
TRBJ1-1 | - | - | TRBV20-1 | TGCAGTGCTATTAGGCGGACTGAAGCTTTCTTT | CSAIRRTEAFF
TRBJ1-1 | - | - | TRBV7-9 | TGTGCCAGCAGCTTAGCCACAGGGCGAGCTTTCTTT | CASSLATGRAFF
TRBJ2-5 | - | - | TRBV4-1 | TGCGCCAGCAGCCAGGGCCCCGGGATGGAGGAGGAGACCCAGTACTTC | CASSQGPGMEEETQYF
TRBJ1-1 | - | - | TRBV15 | TGTGCCACCTCAGACTATAAGACCACTGAAGCTTTCTTT | CATSDYKTTEAFF
TRBJ2-2 | TRBD2 | once | TRBV5-4 | TGTGCCAGCAGTCAGGCCGGACTAGCGGCTAACACCGGGGAGCTGTTTTTT | CASSQAGLAANTGELFF
TRBJ1-2 | - | once | TRBV28 | TGTGCCAGCAGTTTTTCGGGGGGCTACACCTTC | CASSFSGGYTF
TRBJ1-6 | - | once | TRBV11-2 | TGTGCCAGCAGTTCGACGGGACCCCTCCACTTT | CASSSTGPLHF
TRBJ2-7 | - | - | TRBV28 | TGTGCCAGCAGTCCCTCCCAGGGTTTGAGGTCTTACGAGCAGTACTTC | CASSPSQGLRSYEQYF
TRBJ2-1 | - | - | TRBV9 | TGTGCCAGCAGCGTAGGAAACAGCTTTTACAATGAGCAGTTCTTC | CASSVGNSFYNEQFF
TRBJ1-5 | TRBD1 | - | TRBV6-1 | TGTGCCAGCAGTGGGTACTCCAGGGGGTTTAGCAATCAGCCCCAGCATTTT | CASSGYSRGFSNQPQHF
TRBJ1-1 | - | - | TRBV10-3 | TGTGCCATCAGTAGGACAGCCGAGGAAACTGAAGCTTTCTTT | CAISRTAEETEAFF
TRBJ1-4 | - | - | TRBV28 | TGTGCCAGCGAGGACAGCACAACTAATGAAAAACTGTTTTTT | CASEDSTTNEKLFF
TRBJ2-2 | TRBD1 | - | TRBV5-1 | TGCGCCAGCAGCTTGGGGACAGGGGGAGTTCATAAGGAGCTGTTTTTT | CASSLGTGGVHKELFF
TRBJ2-1 | TRBD2 | - | TRBV7-8 | TGTGCCAGCAGCTTAGCGCGGGCAGCGGGGGCTTACAATGAGCAGTTCTTC | CASSLARAAGAYNEQFF
TRBJ1-2 | - | few | TRBV28 | TGTGCCAGCAGTATAGATAAACCGAGGGGCTACACCTTC | CASSIDKPRGYTF
TRBJ1-1 | - | - | TRBV5-1 | TGCGCCAGCAGCAACCGGGACACTGAAGCTTTCTTT | CASSNRDTEAFF
TRBJ1-2 | - | - | TRBV4-1 | TGCGCCAGCAGCCAAGATATTAAGAGGGTGGATGTGAACACCTTC | CASSQDIKRVDVNTF
TRBJ2-5 | - | once | TRBV7-7 | TGTGCCAGCAGCTTAGTCCTCGGCCAAGAGACCCAGTACTTC | CASSLVLGQETQYF
TRBJ1-1 | - | few | TRBV7-6 | TGTGCCAGCAGCCCCGACAATTTACCTGAAGCTTTCTTT | CASSPDNLPEAFF
TRBJ2-3 | TRBD2 | - | TRBV4-2 | TGTGCCAGCAGCCAAGATCTTTCTAGCGGGGGCACAGATACGCAGTATTTT | CASSQDLSSGGTDTQYF
TRBJ2-2 | TRBD1 | - | TRBV7-9 | TGTGCCATCACCACTAAGACAGGGGTGACCGGGGAGCTGTTTTTT | CAITTKTGVTGELFF
TRBJ2-7 | TRBD1 | - | TRBV2 | TGTGCCAGCAGTAAGGACAGGGGTTACGAGCAGTACTTC | CASSKDRGYEQYF
TRBJ1-3 | TRBD1 | - | TRBV5-1 | TGCGCCAGCAGCGAGAGACAGGGACTCAGCTCTGGAAACACCATATATTTT | CASSERQGLSSGNTIYF
TRBJ2-2 | - | once | TRBV6-5 | TGTGCCAGCAGTTACTCATGGGAGTTCGGGGAGCTGTTTTTT | CASSYSWEFGELFF
TRBJ2-1 | - | - | TRBV7-2 | TGTGCCAGCAGCCCTGAGCGGAACTACAATGAGCAGTTCTTC | CASSPERNYNEQFF
TRBJ2-2 | - | - | TRBV9 | TGTGCCAGCAGCGTAGCGTCGGCGGTTGGTACCGGGGAGCTGTTTTTT | CASSVASAVGTGELFF
TRBJ1-5 | - | - | TRBV15 | TGTGCCACCAGCAGGAACAGGAATCAGCCCCAGCATTTT | CATSRNRNQPQHF
TRBJ1-1 | - | few | TRBV2 | TGTGCCAGCAGTGATTCGGCAGGGAACACTGAAGCTTTCTTT | CASSDSAGNTEAFF